The rows below give T cell receptor beta chains drawn from one sample of a study of early T cells in non-severe SARS-CoV-2 infection. MiXCR, run by TCRdb on the 5' RACE reads, gives a single entry per CDR3 protein. The data hold tens of thousands of distinct CDR3 sequences, with 15% observed a single time. Material for sequencing was whole blood. The origin of the receptors is an adult who was a healthcare worker with PCR-confirmed SARS-CoV-2 infection or an uninfected control (not recorded which). Both conserved end residues are trimmed from each CDR3. D genes are given only for firm matches.

J: TRBJ2-7
V: TRBV7-2
D: -
CDR3: ASSAGAGTSYEQY

J: TRBJ2-7
V: TRBV18
D: -
CDR3: ASSPGHSYEQY

J: TRBJ1-1
V: TRBV18
D: -
CDR3: ASSPPGPAEAF

J: TRBJ2-3
V: TRBV19
D: -
CDR3: ASSIGSGADTQY

J: TRBJ2-7
V: TRBV28
D: -
CDR3: ASSSRVHEQY

J: TRBJ2-3
V: TRBV4-1
D: -
CDR3: ASSQSDHPTPDTQY

J: TRBJ2-5
V: TRBV20-1
D: -
CDR3: SARDAVRVGETQY

J: TRBJ1-2
V: TRBV7-2
D: -
CDR3: ASSSFRGLHGYT

J: TRBJ2-7
V: TRBV9
D: TRBD2
CDR3: ASSVHSGVDSEQY

J: TRBJ2-5
V: TRBV4-1
D: -
CDR3: ASSQVRPATQY

J: TRBJ1-5
V: TRBV5-1
D: -
CDR3: ASSLKGDQPQH

J: TRBJ1-4
V: TRBV6-6
D: -
CDR3: ASSYGHREKLF

J: TRBJ2-2
V: TRBV6-2/TRBV6-3
D: TRBD2
CDR3: ASKAGGGTGELF

J: TRBJ2-1
V: TRBV5-1
D: TRBD1
CDR3: ASSLEGQTNNEQF

J: TRBJ2-1
V: TRBV4-2
D: TRBD2
CDR3: ASSPLLAGDHEQF

J: TRBJ2-1
V: TRBV12-3/TRBV12-4
D: -
CDR3: ASRVRDMFYNEQF

J: TRBJ1-1
V: TRBV11-2
D: -
CDR3: ASSLGRASEAF

J: TRBJ2-7
V: TRBV5-6
D: -
CDR3: ASGKGTYEQY

J: TRBJ1-1
V: TRBV11-2
D: -
CDR3: ASSYRRIAF

J: TRBJ2-5
V: TRBV2
D: -
CDR3: ASKAGQETQY

J: TRBJ1-1
V: TRBV28
D: -
CDR3: ASSLVPDHLRIEAF

J: TRBJ1-5
V: TRBV18
D: TRBD1
CDR3: ASSAGQASNQPQH

J: TRBJ1-2
V: TRBV19
D: -
CDR3: ASSQGWGYGYT

J: TRBJ2-1
V: TRBV21-1
D: -
CDR3: ASSTKARPSQFRVNEQF

J: TRBJ2-3
V: TRBV18
D: -
CDR3: ASSPPYGGNTDTQY

J: TRBJ2-7
V: TRBV29-1
D: TRBD2
CDR3: STTGTSGNYEQY

J: TRBJ1-5
V: TRBV4-1
D: TRBD1
CDR3: ASSQGQENNQPQH

J: TRBJ2-2
V: TRBV30
D: -
CDR3: AWSVTTELF

J: TRBJ2-7
V: TRBV13
D: TRBD2
CDR3: ASSLAGGYEQY